The 18 T cell receptor beta chains below were found in one sample sequenced in a study of T-cell reconstitution after alpha-beta-depleted transplantation in children. Unique molecular identifiers were incorporated when the TCRbeta library was constructed. TCRdb re-called the PCR reads with MiXCR, one entry per CDR3 protein. The sample records almost 400,000 distinct CDR3 sequences, approximately 20% being singletons. Sequencing was performed on PBMCs from the stem cell graft donor, taken from the stem cell graft. The origin of the receptors is a human donor who donated a stem cell graft to a child with acute myeloid leukemia.

This clonotype occurred many times. The CDR3 coding sequence is TGCAGCGTTGAAGAAAGCGCCTCTAGCACAGATACGCAGTATTTT. Amino acid sequence: CSVEESASSTDTQYF. The V and J genes are TRBV29-1 and TRBJ2-3, with unresolved D. This CDR3 spans 15 amino acids. Trimming removed 0 bases from V and 0 bases from J, with 10 bases in between. Germline CDR1 and CDR2: SQVTM and ANQGSEA.

The chain employs TRBV7-9 and TRBJ2-3; TRBD1 matches at 8 bases. The germline CDR1 and CDR2 sequences are SEHNR and FQNEAQ (reference sequence). Trimming at V came to 4 bases and at J to 4 bases, leaving 4 bases not matched to a gene. The CDR3 length is 14 residues. The CDR3 DNA follows: TGTGCCAGCAGCTCCAGGGGGCGCGCAGATACGCAGTATTTT. Its protein is CASSSRGRADTQYF.

The V call is TRBV19, the J call TRBJ1-1; 9 nucleotides agree with TRBD1. This CDR3 comprises 15 residues. V shed 9 bases, J shed 1 base, and the junction held 9 bases outside the gene matches. The V gene's germline CDR1 is LNHDA and CDR2 SQIVND (reference sequence). This CDR3 reads CASHAGTGSNTEAFF. The DNA for the CDR3 is TGTGCCAGCCACGCCGGGACAGGGTCGAACACTGAAGCTTTCTTT.

The chain combines TRBV4-3 with TRBJ1-3; D not certain. This CDR3 is built from 15 residues. In germline, CDR1 is LGHNA, CDR2 YSLEER. Trimming took off 0 bases at V and 2 bases at J, with 8 bases between the two ends. CDR3 sequence reads: CASSQEHFTGNTIYF. CDR3 DNA: TGCGCCAGCAGCCAAGAACATTTTACTGGAAACACCATATATTTT.

This sequence joins TRBV5-1 and TRBJ2-7; 10 bases are shared with TRBD1. The CDR3 length is 14 residues. Germline CDR1 is SGHRS and CDR2 is YFSETQ. J lost 5 bases, V lost 3 bases, and 5 bases had no gene match. CDR3 sequence reads: CASSSGTGVNEQYF. DNA of the CDR3: TGCGCCAGCAGCTCCGGGACAGGGGTAAACGAGCAGTACTTC.

The chain joins TRBV29-1 to TRBJ2-7; perhaps D is TRBD1 or TRBD2 (5 bases each). V dropped 0 bases and J dropped 0 bases, with 18 bases sitting between them. This CDR3 has 17 residues. Germline CDR1 and CDR2: SQVTM and ANQGSEA. The CDR3 region has the DNA TGCAGCGTTGAAGAAAGGGGAAGCGGCCCCAGCTCCTACGAGCAGTACTTC. Translation gives CSVEERGSGPSSYEQYF.

The chain joins TRBV10-2 to TRBJ2-1; D might be TRBD2 (5 bases). CDR3 size: 15 residues. V was trimmed by 7 bases and J by 8 bases, leaving 21 bases between them. Germline V lookup: CDR1 WSHSY, CDR2 SAAADI. CDR3 loop: CASNKLDGVSDEQFF. The CDR3 nucleotides are TGCGCCAGCAATAAGCTTGACGGGGTAAGCGATGAGCAGTTCTTC.

This clonotype has a handful of counts. The rearrangement links TRBV29-1 to TRBJ2-7, with 10 bases identical to TRBD2. The junction had 10 bases not matched to a gene; V was cut back by 0 bases and J by 2 bases. In germline, CDR1 is SQVTM, CDR2 ANQGSEA. There are 17 residues in the CDR3. In DNA form, the CDR3 reads TGCAGCGTTGAAGAACCTAGCGGGAGTGGTCGGGCCTACGAGCAGTACTTC. Encoded protein: CSVEEPSGSGRAYEQYF.

This chain joins TRBV20-1 and TRBJ1-5, with D hard to call. V was clipped by 3 bases and J by 3 bases, with 9 bases between them. Germline lookup yields CDR1 DFQATT and CDR2 SNEGSKA (reference sequence). The CDR3 runs to 13 residues. The CDR3 protein is CSASEGINQPQHF. The CDR3 nucleotides read TGCAGTGCTAGTGAAGGGATCAATCAGCCCCAGCATTTT.

The chain links TRBV5-1 to TRBJ2-7; 8 bases are shared with TRBD1. Germline V gives CDR1 SGHRS, CDR2 YFSETQ. Trimming cost V 6 bases and J 4 bases; bases outside gene matches: 6. The CDR3 is 13 residues long. The CDR3 coding sequence is TGCGCCAGCAACAACAGGGGGAGGTACGAGCAGTACTTC. It specifies CASNNRGRYEQYF. The full variable domain, with the rest looked up from reference TRBV5-1 and TRBJ2-7, is KAGVTQTPRYLIKTRGQQVTLSCSPISGHRSVSWYQQTPGQGLQFLFEYFSETQRNKGNFPGRFSGRQFSNSRSEMNVSTLELGDSALYLCASNNRGRYEQYFGPGTRLTVT.

The chain joins TRBV20-1 to TRBJ2-3; the match to TRBD2 covers 11 bases. Per germline, CDR1 DFQATT and CDR2 SNEGSKA (reference sequence). After removal of 6 bases from V and 0 bases from J, the junction contained 5 bases not matched to a gene. The CDR3 sequence is 15 residues long. For the CDR3, the DNA is TGCAGTGCCAAAATAGCGGGAGGGAGCACAGATACGCAGTATTTT. Amino acid sequence: CSAKIAGGSTDTQYF.

This clonotype was detected once. A junction boundary mismatches the germline segment, possibly from a read error. J is TRBJ2-3 and V is TRBV6-2 or TRBV6-3; 7 nucleotides match TRBD1. The CDR3 contains 14 residues. Germline V gene sequence: CDR1 MNHEY, CDR2 SVGEGT. CDR3: CASGDDRDTDTEYF. The CDR3 DNA is TGTGCCAGCGGGGACGACAGGGATACAGATACGGAGTATTTT.

This clonotype appeared many times. This chain links TRBV5-1 with TRBJ2-1; 16 positions match TRBD2. Germline lookup yields CDR1 SGHRS and CDR2 YFSETQ. The CDR3 contains 17 residues. After removal of 4 bases from V and 4 bases from J, the junction contained 5 bases not matched to a gene. CDR3 sequence reads: CASSPGTSGREYNEQFF. The CDR3 DNA follows: TGCGCCAGCAGCCCAGGGACTAGCGGGAGGGAGTACAATGAGCAGTTCTTC.

The V and J genes are TRBV10-1 and TRBJ2-5, with 8 bases matching TRBD1. Germline V lookup: CDR1 WNHNN, CDR2 SYGVQD (reference sequence). The CDR3 runs to 16 residues. V gave up 4 bases and J gave up 2 bases; unmatched junction bases: 9. The chain's CDR3 is CASSGRQGAPQETQYF. In nucleotides, the CDR3 is TGCGCCAGCAGTGGGCGGCAGGGGGCCCCTCAAGAGACCCAGTACTTC.

This clonotype occurred many times. This chain links TRBV10-3 with TRBJ1-1; TRBD1 might be the D (6 bases). Trimming cost V 9 bases and J 0 bases, with 11 bases left between them. This CDR3 region has 13 residues. The germline V gene encodes CDR1 ENHRY and CDR2 SYGVKD. The CDR3 here is CAMRDTMNTEAFF. In DNA form, the CDR3 reads TGTGCCATGAGGGACACCATGAACACTGAAGCTTTCTTT.

In its sample, this clonotype was seen once. The chain carries TRBV12-3 or TRBV12-4 and TRBJ1-1, with 8 nucleotides matching TRBD1. J lost 1 base, V lost 7 bases, and 5 bases had no gene match. The CDR3 sequence is 14 residues long. For the CDR3, the DNA is TGTGCCAGCACCCCCCAGGGGGCGAACACTGAAGCTTTCTTT. Translation: CASTPQGANTEAFF.

V usage is TRBV29-1 and J usage is TRBJ2-1, with D perhaps assigned TRBD1 or TRBD2 (6 bases each). Between the trimmed V and J ends, which lost 3 bases and 1 base, there was a span of 10 bases. Germline lookup yields CDR1 SQVTM and CDR2 ANQGSEA. The CDR3 loop spans 14 amino acids. Here the CDR3 reads CSVDRRGSYNEQFF. The CDR3 DNA reads TGCAGCGTTGATAGGAGGGGGTCCTACAATGAGCAGTTCTTC.

This clonotype was observed at least ten times. The gene calls are TRBV29-1 and TRBJ2-7; D perhaps matches TRBD1 (6 bases). V was trimmed by 1 base and J by 2 bases, leaving 9 bases between them. The CDR3 loop spans 13 amino acids. CDR1 and CDR2 (germline): SQVTM, ANQGSEA. The CDR3 DNA sequence: TGCAGCGTTGAAGCGAGGGGGACCTACGAGCAGTACTTC. Translated, it gives CSVEARGTYEQYF.